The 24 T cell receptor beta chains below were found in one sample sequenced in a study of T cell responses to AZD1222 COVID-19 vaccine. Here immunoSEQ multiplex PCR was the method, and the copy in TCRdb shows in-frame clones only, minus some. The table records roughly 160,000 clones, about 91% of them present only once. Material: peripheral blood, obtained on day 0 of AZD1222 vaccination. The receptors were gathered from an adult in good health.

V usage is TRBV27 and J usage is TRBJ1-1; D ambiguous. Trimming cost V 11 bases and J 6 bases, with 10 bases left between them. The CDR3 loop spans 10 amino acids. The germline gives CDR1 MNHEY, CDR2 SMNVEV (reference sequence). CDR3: CAFRRPEAFF. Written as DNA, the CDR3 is TGTGCCTTTCGGAGGCCTGAAGCTTTCTTT.

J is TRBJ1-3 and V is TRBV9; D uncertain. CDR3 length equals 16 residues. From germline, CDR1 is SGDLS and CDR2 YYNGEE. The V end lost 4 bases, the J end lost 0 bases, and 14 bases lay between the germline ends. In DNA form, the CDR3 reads TGTGCCAGCAGCCTGACGGACGGCCACTCTGGAAACACCATATATTTT. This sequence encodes CASSLTDGHSGNTIYF.

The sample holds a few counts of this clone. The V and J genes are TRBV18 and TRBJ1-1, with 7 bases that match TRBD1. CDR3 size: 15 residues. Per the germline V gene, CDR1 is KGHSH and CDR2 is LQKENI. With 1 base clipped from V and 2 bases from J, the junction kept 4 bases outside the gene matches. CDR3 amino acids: CASSPRGQSNTEAFF. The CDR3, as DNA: TGTGCCAGCTCACCACGGGGACAGTCAAACACTGAAGCTTTCTTT.

CDR3 residues: CASSVGDSFYGYTF. Written as DNA, the CDR3 is TGTGCCAGCAGCGTAGGGGACAGCTTCTATGGCTACACCTTC. The chain joins TRBV9 to TRBJ1-2; TRBD1 aligns across 7 bases. After removal of 0 bases from V and 4 bases from J, the junction contained 3 bases not matched to a gene. This CDR3 comprises 14 residues. The germline V gene has CDR1 SGDLS and CDR2 YYNGEE.

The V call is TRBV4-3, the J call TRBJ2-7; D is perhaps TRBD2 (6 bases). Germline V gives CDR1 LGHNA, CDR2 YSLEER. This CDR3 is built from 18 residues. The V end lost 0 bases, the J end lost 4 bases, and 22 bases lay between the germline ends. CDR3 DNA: TGCGCCAGCAGCCAAGACCGTGTCCCAGGGAGGACCCTGTACGAGCAGTACTTC. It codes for CASSQDRVPGRTLYEQYF.

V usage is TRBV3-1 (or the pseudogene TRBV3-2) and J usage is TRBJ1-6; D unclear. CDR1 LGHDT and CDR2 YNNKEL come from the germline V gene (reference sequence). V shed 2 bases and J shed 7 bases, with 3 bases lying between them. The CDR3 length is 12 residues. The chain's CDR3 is CASSQRNSPLHF. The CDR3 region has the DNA TGTGCCAGCAGCCAAAGGAATTCACCCCTCCACTTT.

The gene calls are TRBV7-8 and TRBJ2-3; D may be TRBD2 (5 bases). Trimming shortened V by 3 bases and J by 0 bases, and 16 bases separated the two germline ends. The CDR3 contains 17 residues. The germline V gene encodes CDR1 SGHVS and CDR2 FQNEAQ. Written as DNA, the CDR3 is TGTGCCAGCAGCTTTAGGAATCCTAGCACAAGCACAGATACGCAGTATTTT. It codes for CASSFRNPSTSTDTQYF.

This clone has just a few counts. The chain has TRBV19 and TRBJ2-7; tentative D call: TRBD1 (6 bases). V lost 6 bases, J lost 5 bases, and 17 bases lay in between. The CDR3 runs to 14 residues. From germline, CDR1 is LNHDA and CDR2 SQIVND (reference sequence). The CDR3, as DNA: TGTGCCAGTAGGCCGGGACACGGTGCGGACGAGCAGTACTTC. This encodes CASRPGHGADEQYF.

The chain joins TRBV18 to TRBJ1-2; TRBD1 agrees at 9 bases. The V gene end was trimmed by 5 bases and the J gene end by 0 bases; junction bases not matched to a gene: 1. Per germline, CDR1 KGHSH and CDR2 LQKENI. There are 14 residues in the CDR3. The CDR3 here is CASSRDRANYGYTF. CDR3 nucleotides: TGTGCCAGCTCAAGGGACAGGGCTAACTATGGCTACACCTTC.

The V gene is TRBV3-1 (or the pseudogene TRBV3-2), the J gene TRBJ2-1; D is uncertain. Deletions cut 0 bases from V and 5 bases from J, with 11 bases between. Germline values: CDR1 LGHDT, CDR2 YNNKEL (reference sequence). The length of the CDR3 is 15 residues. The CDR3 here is CASSQDLGTHNEQFF. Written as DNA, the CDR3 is TGTGCCAGCAGCCAAGACCTCGGCACCCACAATGAGCAGTTCTTC.

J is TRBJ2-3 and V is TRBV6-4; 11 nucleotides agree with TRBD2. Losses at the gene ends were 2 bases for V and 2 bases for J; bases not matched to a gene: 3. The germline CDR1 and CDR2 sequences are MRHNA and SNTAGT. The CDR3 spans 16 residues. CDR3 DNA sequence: TGTGCCAGCAGTGACACTAGCGGGGGTCCCACAGATACGCAGTATTTT. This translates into CASSDTSGGPTDTQYF.

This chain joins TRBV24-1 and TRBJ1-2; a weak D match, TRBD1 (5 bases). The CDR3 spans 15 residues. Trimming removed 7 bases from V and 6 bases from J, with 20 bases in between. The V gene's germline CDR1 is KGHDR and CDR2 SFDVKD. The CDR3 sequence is CATRGTSGQEDGYTF. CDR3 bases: TGTGCCACCAGGGGGACTAGCGGGCAGGAGGATGGCTACACCTTC.

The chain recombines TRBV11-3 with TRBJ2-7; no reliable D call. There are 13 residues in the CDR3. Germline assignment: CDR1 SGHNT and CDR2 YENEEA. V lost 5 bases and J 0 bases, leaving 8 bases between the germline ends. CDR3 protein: CASSHRTSYEQYF. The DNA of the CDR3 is TGTGCCAGCAGCCATAGGACCTCCTACGAGCAGTACTTC.

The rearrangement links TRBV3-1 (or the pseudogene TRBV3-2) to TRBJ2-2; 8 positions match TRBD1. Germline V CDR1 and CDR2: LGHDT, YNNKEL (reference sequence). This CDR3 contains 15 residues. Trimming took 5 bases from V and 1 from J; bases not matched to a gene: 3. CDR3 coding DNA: TGTGCCAGCAGCAGACAGGGGATGAACACCGGGGAGCTGTTTTTT. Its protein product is CASSRQGMNTGELFF.

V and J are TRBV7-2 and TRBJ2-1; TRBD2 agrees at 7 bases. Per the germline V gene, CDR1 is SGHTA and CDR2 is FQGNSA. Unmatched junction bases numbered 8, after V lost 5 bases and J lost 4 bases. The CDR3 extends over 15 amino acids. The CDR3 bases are TGTGCCAGCAGCCTAGGGAGGGCCCTATACAATGAGCAGTTCTTC. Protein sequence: CASSLGRALYNEQFF.

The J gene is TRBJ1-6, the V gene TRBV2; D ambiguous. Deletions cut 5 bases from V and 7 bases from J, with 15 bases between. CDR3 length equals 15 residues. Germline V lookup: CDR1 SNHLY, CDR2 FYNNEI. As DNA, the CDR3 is TGTGCCAGCAGTTTACGCCTGCACCTGAATTCACCCCTCCACTTT. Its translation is CASSLRLHLNSPLHF.

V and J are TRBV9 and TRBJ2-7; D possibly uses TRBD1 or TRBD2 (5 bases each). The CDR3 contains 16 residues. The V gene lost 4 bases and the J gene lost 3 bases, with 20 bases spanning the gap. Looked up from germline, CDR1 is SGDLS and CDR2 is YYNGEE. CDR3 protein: CASSKRRREQDYEQYF. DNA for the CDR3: TGTGCCAGCAGCAAACGTCGACGGGAACAGGACTACGAGCAGTACTTC.

CDR3 nucleotide sequence: TGTGCCAGCAGTTTGGTGCAGGGTAATTCGTTCACTGAAGCTTTCTTT. Translation: CASSLVQGNSFTEAFF. The V gene is TRBV28, the J gene TRBJ1-1; possible D gene TRBD1, 5 bases. Germline assignment: CDR1 MDHEN and CDR2 SYDVKM. The CDR3 covers 16 residues. Trimming took 3 bases from V and 4 from J, leaving 18 bases between them.

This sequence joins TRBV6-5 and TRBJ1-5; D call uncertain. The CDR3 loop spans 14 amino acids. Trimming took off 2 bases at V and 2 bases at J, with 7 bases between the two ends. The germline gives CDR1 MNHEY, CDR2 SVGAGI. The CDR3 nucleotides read TGTGCCAGCAGTTACCGAAGGGGCAATCAGCCCCAGCATTTT. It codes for CASSYRRGNQPQHF.

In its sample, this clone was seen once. CDR3 in amino acids: CASSQPPENTEAFF. CDR3 in DNA: TGTGCCAGCAGCCAACCGCCAGAGAACACTGAAGCTTTCTTT. V is TRBV3-1 (or the pseudogene TRBV3-2) and J is TRBJ1-1; D unresolved. The CDR3 length is 14 residues. Trimming removed 2 bases from V and 1 base from J, with 8 bases in between. Germline V lookup: CDR1 LGHDT, CDR2 YNNKEL (reference sequence).

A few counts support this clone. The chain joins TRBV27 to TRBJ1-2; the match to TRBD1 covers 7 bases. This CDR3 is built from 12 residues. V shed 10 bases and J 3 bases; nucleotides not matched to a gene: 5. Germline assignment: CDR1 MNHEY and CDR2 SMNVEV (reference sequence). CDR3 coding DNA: TGTGCCACTGGACAGGCCCACTATGGCTACACCTTC. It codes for CATGQAHYGYTF.

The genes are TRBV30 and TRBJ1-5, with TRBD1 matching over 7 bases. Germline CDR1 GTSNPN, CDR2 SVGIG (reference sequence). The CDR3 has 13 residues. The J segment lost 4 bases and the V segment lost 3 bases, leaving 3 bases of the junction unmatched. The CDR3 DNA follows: TGTGCCTGGAGGACAGGGTGGAATCAGCCCCAGCATTTT. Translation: CAWRTGWNQPQHF.

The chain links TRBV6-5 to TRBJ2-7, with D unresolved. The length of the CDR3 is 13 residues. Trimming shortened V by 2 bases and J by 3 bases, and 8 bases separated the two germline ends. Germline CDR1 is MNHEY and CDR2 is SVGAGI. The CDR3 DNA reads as TGTGCCAGCAGTTACAGAAATCTCTACGAGCAGTACTTC. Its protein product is CASSYRNLYEQYF.

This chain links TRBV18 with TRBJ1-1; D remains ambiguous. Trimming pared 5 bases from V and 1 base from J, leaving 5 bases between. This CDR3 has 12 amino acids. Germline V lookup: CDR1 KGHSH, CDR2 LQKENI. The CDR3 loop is CASSDANTEAFF. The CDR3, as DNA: TGTGCCAGCTCAGATGCGAACACTGAAGCTTTCTTT.